This T cell receptor beta chain was profiled in a study of shared clonotypes between healthy human individuals. Sequencing was performed with immunoSEQ multiplex PCR; in TCRdb, only in-frame clones are kept and a portion is missing. This sample has around 350,000 clones; roughly 80% occur once, and the top ten carry 8.5% to 12%. The length of the CDR3 is 17 residues. The sequence derives from a man aged 25 to 40 in good health. Sequences were obtained from memory CD4+ T cells sorted from blood. Subset described: CD45RA-negative fraction. The J gene is TRBJ1-3, the V gene TRBV21-1. TRBV21-1 is tagged as a pseudogene. The CDR3 region is CASSTEAGECSGNTIYF. In nucleotides, the CDR3 is TGTGCCAGCAGCACGGAGGCCGGGGAGTGCTCTGGAAACACCATATATTTT.